This TCR beta chain appears in the sequencing data of a study of cytotoxic CD8 clonotypes in ibrutinib-treated CLL. Overall study results and limits: At ibrutinib response, clonality increased, and at progression it declined back toward baseline.

As concerns this clone: Antigen unknown.

The intended depth for sequencing was 1 in 200,000 to 1 in 1 million T cells. The method was immunoSEQ multiplex PCR; TCRdb's version includes in-frame clones alone and lacks a portion of them. This repertoire shows some 29,000 clones, 69% found once; its top ten account for roughly 50%. Here the sequenced sample was PBMCs, taken after 24 months of ibrutinib treatment. The sequence came from a human donor with chronic lymphocytic leukemia.

As DNA, the CDR3 is TGTGCCAGCAGCGTCGGTCGCGAGCAGTACTTC. Translation: CASSVGREQYF. The chain is built from TRBV28 and TRBJ2-7; D call uncertain. The V end lost 6 bases, the J end lost 6 bases, and 9 bases lay between the germline ends. The length of the CDR3 is 11 residues. CDR1 is MDHEN, CDR2 SYDVKM, per germline.